A selection of T cell receptor beta chains follows, all from one sample in a study of identical twins. TCRdb fed the 5' RACE reads into MiXCR, producing one record per CDR3 protein. The profile shows 200,000 to 250,000 distinct CDR3 sequences, roughly 7% of them singletons. This sample also appeared in a second study, on yellow fever vaccine responses in identical twins.

The sample was memory (CD45RO+) T cells sorted from blood. Receptors were obtained from a young woman in good health. Both conserved end residues are part of each CDR3. D genes are given only for firm matches. Where a row states a size, it is once, few, many or the class of an expanded clone; other rows omit it.

d_gene: .; v_gene: TRBV5-6; abundance: .; j_gene: TRBJ1-5; CDR3aa: CASSLGFWANQPQHF; CDR3nt: TGTGCCAGCAGCTTGGGTTTTTGGGCCAATCAGCCCCAGCATTTT
d_gene: .; v_gene: TRBV7-2; abundance: many; j_gene: TRBJ1-4; CDR3aa: CASSSGHPAEKLFF; CDR3nt: TGTGCCAGCAGCTCTGGACACCCGGCTGAAAAACTGTTTTTT
d_gene: TRBD1; v_gene: TRBV6-1; abundance: many; j_gene: TRBJ2-3; CDR3aa: CASSPWDRAADTQYF; CDR3nt: TGTGCCAGCAGTCCCTGGGACAGGGCGGCAGATACGCAGTATTTT
d_gene: TRBD2; v_gene: TRBV9; abundance: few; j_gene: TRBJ2-1; CDR3aa: CASSVGLAGGLQFF; CDR3nt: TGTGCCAGCAGCGTAGGACTAGCGGGAGGATTGCAGTTCTTC
d_gene: TRBD2; v_gene: TRBV15; abundance: .; j_gene: TRBJ2-2; CDR3aa: CATSRGASGTTGELFF; CDR3nt: TGTGCCACCAGCAGGGGGGCTAGCGGGACCACCGGGGAGCTGTTTTTT
d_gene: .; v_gene: TRBV7-3; abundance: .; j_gene: TRBJ2-3; CDR3aa: CASSLTETDTQYF; CDR3nt: TGTGCCAGCAGCTTAACGGAGACAGATACGCAGTATTTT
d_gene: .; v_gene: TRBV12-3/TRBV12-4; abundance: few; j_gene: TRBJ2-2; CDR3aa: CASSLGRGRVTGELFF; CDR3nt: TGTGCCAGCAGTTTAGGCCGGGGGCGGGTCACCGGGGAGCTGTTTTTT
d_gene: .; v_gene: TRBV12-3/TRBV12-4; abundance: few; j_gene: TRBJ2-2; CDR3aa: CASSRYGNGELFF; CDR3nt: TGTGCCAGCAGCCGCTATGGGAACGGGGAGCTGTTTTTT
d_gene: .; v_gene: TRBV5-1; abundance: many; j_gene: TRBJ1-1; CDR3aa: CASSLWQLNTEAFF; CDR3nt: TGCGCCAGCAGCTTGTGGCAGTTGAACACTGAAGCTTTCTTT
d_gene: TRBD1; v_gene: TRBV12-3/TRBV12-4; abundance: .; j_gene: TRBJ2-5; CDR3aa: CASSLSGGVKTHYF; CDR3nt: TGTGCCAGCAGTTTGTCAGGGGGCGTGAAGACCCATTACTTC
d_gene: TRBD1; v_gene: TRBV7-6; abundance: many; j_gene: TRBJ1-2; CDR3aa: CASSQLPGQAVYGYTF; CDR3nt: TGTGCCAGCAGCCAACTCCCGGGACAGGCGGTTTATGGCTACACCTTC
d_gene: .; v_gene: TRBV28; abundance: .; j_gene: TRBJ2-3; CDR3aa: CASSLFFGVSTDTQYF; CDR3nt: TGTGCCAGCAGTTTATTTTTCGGAGTCAGCACAGATACGCAGTATTTT
d_gene: TRBD2; v_gene: TRBV5-1; abundance: few; j_gene: TRBJ2-7; CDR3aa: CASSFLLPAREGSYEQYF; CDR3nt: TGCGCCAGCAGCTTTTTGCTCCCCGCGCGGGAGGGCTCCTACGAGCAGTACTTC
d_gene: .; v_gene: TRBV6-1; abundance: many; j_gene: TRBJ2-6; CDR3aa: CASSETAESSGANVLTF; CDR3nt: TGTGCCAGCAGTGAAACAGCAGAAAGCTCTGGGGCCAACGTCCTGACTTTC
d_gene: TRBD2; v_gene: TRBV25-1; abundance: few; j_gene: TRBJ2-7; CDR3aa: CASSEYRGAYEQYF; CDR3nt: TGTGCCAGCAGTGAATATCGGGGGGCCTACGAGCAGTACTTC
d_gene: .; v_gene: TRBV5-1; abundance: many; j_gene: TRBJ2-5; CDR3aa: CASSDGGMEETQYF; CDR3nt: TGCGCCAGCAGCGATGGGGGGATGGAAGAGACCCAGTACTTC
d_gene: .; v_gene: TRBV3-1; abundance: many; j_gene: TRBJ1-2; CDR3aa: CASSPNRINAGYTF; CDR3nt: TGTGCCAGCAGCCCTAACCGCATAAACGCGGGCTACACCTTC
d_gene: .; v_gene: TRBV3-1; abundance: .; j_gene: TRBJ1-1; CDR3aa: CASSQGFDTEAFF; CDR3nt: TGTGCCAGCAGCCAAGGATTTGACACTGAAGCTTTCTTT
d_gene: .; v_gene: TRBV5-5; abundance: .; j_gene: TRBJ2-1; CDR3aa: CASSLSGFEQFF; CDR3nt: TGTGCCAGCAGCTTGAGTGGGTTTGAGCAGTTCTTC
d_gene: .; v_gene: TRBV11-2; abundance: few; j_gene: TRBJ2-1; CDR3aa: CASSRQVAGYNEQFF; CDR3nt: TGTGCCAGCAGCCGACAGGTAGCAGGGTACAATGAGCAGTTCTTC
d_gene: .; v_gene: TRBV3-2; abundance: .; j_gene: TRBJ2-1; CDR3aa: CATTQVAGAYNEQFF; CDR3nt: TGTGCCACCACCCAAGTTGCGGGAGCCTACAATGAGCAGTTCTTC
d_gene: .; v_gene: TRBV28; abundance: many; j_gene: TRBJ2-4; CDR3aa: CASSRGHRNIQYF; CDR3nt: TGTGCCAGCAGCCGGGGACACCGAAACATTCAGTACTTC
d_gene: .; v_gene: TRBV12-3/TRBV12-4; abundance: many; j_gene: TRBJ2-7; CDR3aa: CASSTGTTYEQYF; CDR3nt: TGTGCCAGCAGCACCGGGACAACCTACGAGCAGTACTTC
d_gene: .; v_gene: TRBV12-3/TRBV12-4; abundance: many; j_gene: TRBJ2-4; CDR3aa: CASSHSTGTKNIQYF; CDR3nt: TGTGCCAGCAGCCATTCCACAGGGACGAAAAACATTCAGTACTTC
d_gene: .; v_gene: TRBV24-1; abundance: few; j_gene: TRBJ2-1; CDR3aa: CATSDRTASNEQFF; CDR3nt: TGTGCCACCAGTGACCGTACAGCTAGCAATGAGCAGTTCTTC
d_gene: TRBD2; v_gene: TRBV28; abundance: few; j_gene: TRBJ2-5; CDR3aa: CASSTQTGTSLETQYF; CDR3nt: TGTGCCAGCAGTACCCAGACCGGGACTAGCTTGGAGACCCAGTACTTC
d_gene: TRBD2; v_gene: TRBV20-1; abundance: few; j_gene: TRBJ2-1; CDR3aa: CSAREGTRYNEQFF; CDR3nt: TGCAGTGCTAGAGAAGGGACTAGGTACAATGAGCAGTTCTTC
d_gene: TRBD2; v_gene: TRBV2; abundance: .; j_gene: TRBJ2-1; CDR3aa: CASSDLAGLYNEQFF; CDR3nt: TGTGCCAGCAGTGATTTAGCGGGCCTATACAATGAGCAGTTCTTC
d_gene: .; v_gene: TRBV4-2; abundance: many; j_gene: TRBJ2-3; CDR3aa: CASSQDGTILLTDTQYF; CDR3nt: TGTGCCAGCAGCCAAGACGGGACCATCCTTCTCACAGATACGCAGTATTTT
d_gene: TRBD1; v_gene: TRBV3-1; abundance: many; j_gene: TRBJ2-7; CDR3aa: CASSPSGTVSSEQYF; CDR3nt: TGTGCCAGCAGCCCCTCCGGGACAGTCTCCAGCGAGCAGTACTTC
d_gene: .; v_gene: TRBV7-3; abundance: .; j_gene: TRBJ2-7; CDR3aa: CASTNKRAYEQYF; CDR3nt: TGTGCCAGCACCAACAAACGGGCTTACGAGCAGTACTTC